These T cell receptor beta chains were read from a single sample in a study of blood T cell repertoires in COVID-19. Sequenced by immunoSEQ multiplex PCR; TCRdb stores in-frame clones only, minus some. The data contain around 240,000 clones, 84% of them singletons. The specimen was peripheral blood. These TCRs come from a woman aged 35 to 49 who had recovered from COVID-19. CDR3s include the opening cysteine and the closing phenylalanine or tryptophan. A D gene is named only where the DNA matches it firmly.

D	V	J	CDR3	DNA
TRBD1	TRBV5-4	TRBJ1-4	CASSEGQGVSNEKLFF	TGTGCCAGCAGCGAGGGACAGGGTGTCTCTAATGAAAAACTGTTTTTT
TRBD1	TRBV5-4	TRBJ2-1	CASSLANDRGSEQFF	TGTGCCAGCAGCTTGGCCAATGACAGGGGGTCTGAGCAGTTCTTC
TRBD2	TRBV5-1	TRBJ2-2	CASSGLAGGSGELFF	TGCGCCAGCAGCGGACTAGCGGGGGGTAGCGGGGAGCTGTTTTTT
TRBD2	TRBV10-2	TRBJ2-7	CASSGGVPAYEQYF	TGCGCCAGCAGCGGGGGGGTCCCCGCCTACGAGCAGTACTTC
-	TRBV19	TRBJ1-5	CASSPSGVGSQHF	TGTGCCAGTAGTCCTTCAGGGGTTGGGTCCCAGCATTTT
-	TRBV18	TRBJ1-4	CASSPQEGRTNEKLFF	TGTGCCAGCTCACCACAAGAGGGGAGGACTAATGAAAAACTGTTTTTT
TRBD1	TRBV6-5	TRBJ2-7	CASSYSATGSYEQYF	TGTGCCAGCAGTTACTCTGCGACAGGGTCCTACGAGCAGTACTTC
TRBD2	TRBV15	TRBJ2-7	CATSHPGLAYEQYF	TGTGCCACCAGCCATCCGGGACTAGCGTACGAGCAGTACTTC
-	TRBV6-2/TRBV6-3	TRBJ2-1	CASSYKWQGRDEQFF	TGTGCCAGCAGTTATAAGTGGCAGGGTAGGGATGAGCAGTTCTTC
TRBD1	TRBV15	TRBJ2-7	CATSRDRTGGEFSYEQYF	TGTGCCACCAGCAGAGATCGGACAGGGGGCGAATTCTCCTACGAGCAGTACTTC
-	TRBV7-9	TRBJ1-5	CASSLNEDQPQHF	TGTGCCAGCAGCTTAAACGAGGATCAGCCCCAGCATTTT
TRBD1	TRBV19	TRBJ2-2	CASSNRGDTGELFF	TGTGCCAGTAGTAACAGGGGCGACACCGGGGAGCTGTTTTTT
-	TRBV5-6	TRBJ2-2	CASSPNTGTYFTGELFF	TGTGCCAGCAGCCCCAATACCGGGACATACTTCACCGGGGAGCTGTTTTTT
TRBD1	TRBV28	TRBJ1-2	CASSRTGANYGYTF	TGTGCCAGCAGCCGGACAGGGGCAAACTATGGCTACACCTTC
TRBD1	TRBV11-3	TRBJ2-7	CASSSVQGGEQYF	TGTGCCAGCAGCTCAGTACAGGGGGGCGAGCAGTACTTC
-	TRBV6-5	TRBJ1-6	CASKPTGGTDSPLHF	TGTGCCAGCAAACCCACCGGGGGGACTGATTCACCCCTCCACTTT